This record covers a single T cell receptor beta chain. Assay used: immunoSEQ multiplex PCR; TCRdb lists only in-frame clones, some missing. The repertoire has some 69,000 clones, more than 90% of them found once; the top ten carry roughly 2%. Germline CDR1 reads MNHNY; CDR2 reads SVGAGI (reference sequence). Trimming took off 11 bases at V and 0 bases at J, with 11 bases between the two ends. The CDR3 spans 14 residues. This specimen belongs to a study of T cell changes during pregnancy in multiple sclerosis. Here the sequenced sample was peripheral blood, taken in the second trimester of pregnancy. This clonotype was obtained from a female donor in good health, enrolled as a control in a pregnancy study. The chain carries TRBV6-6 and TRBJ1-6, with D possibly TRBD1 on 5 matching bases. Here the CDR3 reads CAGRGDSYNSPLHF. In DNA, the CDR3 is TGTGCCGGCCGGGGGGACTCCTATAATTCACCCCTCCACTTT.